This passage covers 11 T cell receptor beta chains from one sample sequenced in a study of T cell changes during pregnancy in multiple sclerosis. Sequencing used immunoSEQ multiplex PCR; TCRdb keeps in-frame clones, though not all of them. The repertoire holds approximately 85,000 clones, with 91% as singletons. The specimen was peripheral blood, collected in the first trimester of pregnancy. The origin of the receptors is a female donor with multiple sclerosis, enrolled in a pregnancy study.

V and J are TRBV7-3 and TRBJ2-2, with TRBD2 as a possible D gene (5 bases). The CDR3 runs to 15 residues. The germline V gene has CDR1 SGHTA and CDR2 FQGTGA. The V end was cut by 3 bases, the J end by 2 bases, with 10 bases between. CDR3 in DNA: TGTGCCAGCAGCTTGAGAGGGAGTAACACCGGGGAGCTGTTTTTT. The encoded protein is CASSLRGSNTGELFF.

The rearrangement uses TRBV27 and TRBJ1-5, with D possibly being TRBD1 (5 bases). The CDR3 runs 13 residues. V was clipped by 3 bases and J by 5 bases, with 8 bases between them. Germline assignment: CDR1 MNHEY and CDR2 SMNVEV (reference sequence). The CDR3 loop is CASSFGADQPQHF. The CDR3 region has the DNA TGTGCCAGCAGTTTTGGGGCCGATCAGCCCCAGCATTTT.

The chain combines TRBV6-1 with TRBJ1-6; 9 nucleotides match TRBD1. This CDR3 comprises 13 residues. Germline assignment: CDR1 MNHNS and CDR2 SASEGT. The V segment lost 8 bases and the J segment 9 bases; nucleotides outside the gene matches: 5. The CDR3 coding sequence is TGTGCCAGCCGGACAGGGGTCGTTTCACCCCTCCACTTT. It translates to CASRTGVVSPLHF.

This CDR3 reads CSGTDADEQYF. CDR3 coding DNA: TGCAGTGGGACAGACGCGGACGAGCAGTACTTC. V usage is TRBV29-1 and J usage is TRBJ2-7; 7 positions agree with TRBD1. CDR3 length: 11 residues. Germline lookup yields CDR1 SQVTM and CDR2 ANQGSEA.

The gene calls are TRBV5-6 and TRBJ1-2; a possible D gene is TRBD1 (6 bases). The ends were cut back, 4 bases at V and 7 bases at J, with 20 bases in the middle. CDR1 is SGHDT and CDR2 is YYEEEE in the germline V gene. The CDR3 spans 15 residues. CDR3: CASSTPGEGPAGYTF. The CDR3 nucleotides are TGTGCCAGCAGCACCCCAGGGGAAGGGCCTGCTGGCTACACCTTC.

The rearrangement links TRBV29-1 to TRBJ2-7; 10 nucleotides align to TRBD2. The V gene end was trimmed by 7 bases and the J gene end by 7 bases; junction bases not matched to a gene: 7. Germline V CDR1 and CDR2: SQVTM, ANQGSEA. CDR3 length: 12 amino acids. This CDR3 is CSGGTSEKEQYF. Here the CDR3 DNA reads TGCAGCGGAGGGACTAGCGAGAAGGAGCAGTACTTC.

This chain uses TRBV11-3 with TRBJ2-7; D is possibly TRBD1 (5 bases). Germline V lookup: CDR1 SGHNT, CDR2 YENEEA. The V end was cut by 3 bases, the J end by 5 bases, with 17 bases between. CDR3 length: 15 amino acids. This CDR3 is CASSLGGTGGDEQYF. For the CDR3, the DNA is TGTGCCAGCAGCTTGGGCGGAACAGGCGGCGACGAGCAGTACTTC.

The J gene is TRBJ2-7, the V gene TRBV4-3; a weak D match, TRBD1 (5 bases). V lost 5 bases to trimming and J lost 2 bases, with 13 bases between them. Germline CDR1 and CDR2: LGHNA and YSLEER. This CDR3 is 14 amino acids long. The CDR3 DNA follows: TGCGCCAGCAGCGCCTTAGAGGACACCTACGAGCAGTACTTC. This encodes CASSALEDTYEQYF.

This sequence joins TRBV27 and TRBJ2-7; 7 nucleotides align to TRBD2. Germline V gene lookup returns CDR1 MNHEY and CDR2 SMNVEV (reference sequence). The CDR3 length is 15 residues. The V segment lost 8 bases and the J segment 4 bases; nucleotides outside the gene matches: 14. The CDR3 DNA follows: TGTGCCAGCTCCTGGAGCGGGGAATCTCCGTACGAGCAGTACTTC. Translating gives CASSWSGESPYEQYF.

The chain links TRBV5-1 to TRBJ2-6; tentative D call: TRBD2 (5 bases). This CDR3 region has 16 residues. Trimming removed 6 bases at V and 4 bases at J, with 17 bases between. Germline CDR1 and CDR2: SGHRS and YFSETQ. The CDR3 sequence: CASTPLGGSGANVLTF. In DNA, the CDR3 is TGCGCCAGCACCCCTCTTGGAGGCTCGGGGGCCAACGTCCTGACTTTC.

The gene calls are TRBV7-9 and TRBJ1-1, with unresolved D. Trimming took 3 bases from V and 4 from J, leaving 6 bases between them. CDR1 is SEHNR, CDR2 FQNEAQ, per germline (reference sequence). The CDR3 sequence is 12 residues long. CDR3 coding DNA: TGTGCCAGCAGCTTCGAGGGCACTGAAGCTTTCTTT. It encodes CASSFEGTEAFF.